The rows below give T cell receptor beta chains drawn from one sample of a study of T cell repertoires in cytomegalovirus infection. TCRdb analysed the reads with MiXCR anew, one entry per CDR3 protein. The data show under 200,000 distinct CDR3 sequences, about 28% seen once. Sequencing was carried out using PBMCs. The receptors originated from a human donor in good health (CMV status not recorded). Some clones in this sample may be carry-over from other donors' samples. Both conserved end residues are part of each CDR3. A D gene is named only where the DNA matches it firmly. Clone size, where shown, is once, few, many, or a class for clones that have expanded.

V gene,D gene,J gene,clone size,CDR3 DNA,CDR3 protein
TRBV7-9,NA,TRBJ1-2,NA,TGTGCCAGCAGCTTAGCGGCGCCCGTTTATGGCTACACCTTC,CASSLAAPVYGYTF
TRBV6-4,TRBD1,TRBJ1-2,few,TGTGCCAGCAGTGAAAACAGGGGCTATGGCTACACCTTC,CASSENRGYGYTF
TRBV14,NA,TRBJ2-2,NA,TGTGCCAGCAGCAGGCTCTACACCGGGGAGCTGTTTTTT,CASSRLYTGELFF
TRBV7-2,NA,TRBJ1-5,many,TGTGCCAGCAGTTGGGGGGGACCTAGGGAGCCCCAGCATTTT,CASSWGGPREPQHF
TRBV6-6,NA,TRBJ2-7,few,TGTGCCAGCAGTTACTCGCCCCACGAGCAGTACTTC,CASSYSPHEQYF
TRBV7-3,NA,TRBJ1-1,NA,TGTGCCAGCGGCTTGAGTCCCCCGGGGGGCATGAACACTGAAGCTTTCTTT,CASGLSPPGGMNTEAFF
TRBV7-8,TRBD1,TRBJ1-1,NA,TGTGCCAGCAGCCAGGACAGGGACACTGAAGCTTTCTTT,CASSQDRDTEAFF
TRBV2,NA,TRBJ1-5,NA,TGTGCCAGCAGTGAATGGGGATCGAATCAGCCCCAGCATTTT,CASSEWGSNQPQHF
TRBV18,TRBD1,TRBJ2-2,NA,TGTGCCAGCTCACCTCCCGGACAGGGGAACACCGGGGAGCTGTTTTTT,CASSPPGQGNTGELFF
TRBV2,TRBD2,TRBJ2-3,NA,TGTGCCAGCAGTGGGACTAGCGGGGGGACTCCCACATATACGCAGTATTTT,CASSGTSGGTPTYTQYF
TRBV7-4,NA,TRBJ1-6,NA,TGTGCCAGCGCGGGTGGTAGCAATTCACCCCTCCACTTT,CASAGGSNSPLHF
TRBV7-2,TRBD2,TRBJ2-7,NA,TGTGCCAGCAGTTTAAGGGTGGGGGGGATTGTTGAGCAGTACTTC,CASSLRVGGIVEQYF
TRBV12-3/TRBV12-4,TRBD2,TRBJ2-3,NA,TGTGCCAGCACCCCGGGACTAGCGGGGCCAGATACGCAGTATTTT,CASTPGLAGPDTQYF
TRBV7-9,NA,TRBJ2-7,NA,TGTGCCAGCAGCTCCGAGGGGGGCGTCGAGCAGTACTTC,CASSSEGGVEQYF
TRBV29-1,NA,TRBJ2-1,NA,TGCAGCGGCACAATCCCGGGCCTTTCCTACAATGAGCAGTTCTTC,CSGTIPGLSYNEQFF
TRBV5-1,NA,TRBJ1-1,few,TGCGCCAGCAGCCCCCTGGGGATGAACACTGAAGCTTTCTTT,CASSPLGMNTEAFF
TRBV2,TRBD1,TRBJ2-6,NA,TGTGCCAGCAGTCGGGACAGCCCTGGGGCCAACGTCCTGACTTTC,CASSRDSPGANVLTF
TRBV12-3/TRBV12-4,TRBD2,TRBJ2-1,NA,TGTGCCAGCCGCCCGGGGGGGGCCCATGAGCAGTTCTTC,CASRPGGAHEQFF
TRBV7-2,NA,TRBJ2-3,many,TGTGCCAGCAGCTCGAATTTAGATACGCAGTATTTT,CASSSNLDTQYF
TRBV10-3,NA,TRBJ1-1,NA,TGTGCCATCAGTGAGGAGGGGAGGACTGAAGCTTTCTTT,CAISEEGRTEAFF
TRBV6-4,NA,TRBJ2-5,NA,TGTGCCAGCAGCGTTAATACGGGGGGCAGGGAGACCCAGTACTTC,CASSVNTGGRETQYF
TRBV29-1,TRBD1,TRBJ1-5,few,TGCAGCGTTGCCGGCACAGGGGTCAATCAGCCCCAGCATTTT,CSVAGTGVNQPQHF
TRBV12-3/TRBV12-4,TRBD1,TRBJ2-2,many,TGTGCCAGCAGTTCTCAGGACAGGACGAACACCGGGGAGCTGTTTTTT,CASSSQDRTNTGELFF
TRBV7-2,TRBD1,TRBJ1-1,many,TGTGCCAGCAGCTTGGACAGGGAGGAGACTGAAGCTTTCTTT,CASSLDREETEAFF
TRBV20-1,TRBD1,TRBJ2-2,NA,TGCAGTGCTAGTCCAGGGGGATTGATCACCGGGGAGCTGTTTTTT,CSASPGGLITGELFF
TRBV11-2,NA,TRBJ1-1,NA,TGTGCCAGCAGCTTAGACGGTGCCGGGGCTGAAGCTTTCTTT,CASSLDGAGAEAFF
TRBV7-2,TRBD1,TRBJ1-1,many,TGTGCCAGCAGCCCGGACAGGGCTGATGCTGAAGCTTTCTTT,CASSPDRADAEAFF
TRBV29-1,TRBD1,TRBJ2-7,NA,TGCAGCGTTCGGGGACAGGGGGAATACGAGCAGTACTTC,CSVRGQGEYEQYF
TRBV20-1,TRBD1,TRBJ1-6,NA,TGCAGTGCACAGGGGTTTGTGAATTCACCCCTCCACTTT,CSAQGFVNSPLHF
TRBV6-1,NA,TRBJ1-1,few,TGTGCCAGTAGGAATGCTGAAGCTTTCTTT,CASRNAEAFF
TRBV19,NA,TRBJ1-6,NA,TGTGCCAGTAGTATAAGGTCCGGACAGATTACTTCACCCCTCCACTTT,CASSIRSGQITSPLHF
TRBV29-1,NA,TRBJ2-1,NA,TGCAGCGTACTAGTGCTCAATGAGCAGTTCTTC,CSVLVLNEQFF
TRBV29-1,NA,TRBJ1-2,NA,TGCAGCGTTGACGGGGGAGGCGGACCCTATGGCTACACCTTC,CSVDGGGGPYGYTF
TRBV19,TRBD2,TRBJ2-7,NA,TGTGCCAGTAGCCCTACTAGCGGGGGCTACGAGCAGTACTTC,CASSPTSGGYEQYF
TRBV18,NA,TRBJ1-2,NA,TGTGCCAGCTCACCCCGGGAAGACAGGATCTATGGCTACACCTTC,CASSPREDRIYGYTF
TRBV7-8,NA,TRBJ2-3,many,TGTGCCAGCAGCTTAGCCCTCGTTACTAGAGATACGCAGTATTTT,CASSLALVTRDTQYF
TRBV30,TRBD1,TRBJ1-5,few,TGTGCCTGGGGGCAGGGGGAAGATCGGCCCCAGCATTTT,CAWGQGEDRPQHF
TRBV20-1,NA,TRBJ2-5,many,TGCAGTGCTCGGCAGGGCCAAGAGACCCAGTACTTC,CSARQGQETQYF
TRBV10-3,NA,TRBJ2-2,NA,TGTGCCATCAGTGAGCCTAGCGGGGAGCTGTTTTTT,CAISEPSGELFF
TRBV7-2,TRBD2,TRBJ2-5,few,TGTGCCAGCAGCCGGGGGGTTGGGACCCAGTACTTC,CASSRGVGTQYF
TRBV11-2,TRBD2,TRBJ2-6,NA,TGTGCCAGCAGCTTGACTAGCGGGGGGATTGGCAGTGGGGCCAACGTCCTGACTTTC,CASSLTSGGIGSGANVLTF
TRBV3-1,NA,TRBJ1-5,few,TGTGCCAGCAGCCAAGAAGGGGAGCCCCAGCATTTT,CASSQEGEPQHF
TRBV6-6,NA,TRBJ1-2,few,TGTGCCAGCAGTAGTACTCTCTATGGCTACACCTTC,CASSSTLYGYTF
TRBV6-5,TRBD1,TRBJ1-1,few,TGTGCCAGCAGAAGACAGGGTGATTACACTGAAGCTTTCTTT,CASRRQGDYTEAFF
TRBV7-2,NA,TRBJ2-5,NA,TGTGCCAGCAGCCACGACCTGACTGTGCAAGAGACCCAGTACTTC,CASSHDLTVQETQYF
TRBV14,NA,TRBJ2-7,NA,TGTGCCAGCAGCCAAGATTTATCAGCCTTCGGCGAGCAGTACTTC,CASSQDLSAFGEQYF
TRBV20-1,TRBD2,TRBJ2-4,NA,TGCAGTGCTCCCCGGACTAGCGGGGATCAAAACATTCAGTACTTC,CSAPRTSGDQNIQYF
TRBV15,NA,TRBJ1-6,NA,TGTGCCACCAGCAGAGAGGCCTCGGGCTCACCCCTCCACTTT,CATSREASGSPLHF
TRBV19,NA,TRBJ1-2,NA,TGTGCCAGTAGTACCGGGACGGGCTATGGCTACACCTTC,CASSTGTGYGYTF
TRBV10-3,NA,TRBJ1-4,few,TGTGCCATCAGTGAAAGGCAGTTCGAAAAACTGTTTTTT,CAISERQFEKLFF
TRBV29-1,NA,TRBJ1-1,NA,TGCAGCGCCGGTGAAGGACAGACTGAAGCTTTCTTT,CSAGEGQTEAFF
TRBV12-3/TRBV12-4,TRBD1,TRBJ2-2,NA,TGTGCCAGCAGTTTGACAGGGGAAACCGGGGAGCTGTTTTTT,CASSLTGETGELFF
TRBV7-2,TRBD1,TRBJ1-2,many,TGTGCCAGCAGCTTGGACAGGACTGGCTACACCTTC,CASSLDRTGYTF
TRBV2,NA,TRBJ2-1,NA,TGTGCCAGCAGTATCCACAATGAGCAGTTCTTC,CASSIHNEQFF